A selection of T cell receptor beta chains follows, all from one sample in a study of beta chain features in type 1 diabetes. Assay used: immunoSEQ multiplex PCR; TCRdb lists only in-frame clones, some missing. The top ten hold more than 0.055% of the sample, which has under 500,000 clones, 30% seen once. Sequenced sample: naive CD4+ T cells from blood. The receptors originated from a man in his late teens or twenties in good health. CDR3s include the opening cysteine and the closing phenylalanine or tryptophan. The D gene is left open where the match is weak. The size of a clone is reported for some rows only, either as once, few or many, or as a class for expanded clones.

>NA|TRBV29-1|TRBJ2-7|NA
TGCAGCGTCAAAGACCGCTACGAGCAGTACTTC
CSVKDRYEQYF
>NA|TRBV25-1|TRBJ2-5|NA
TGTGCCAGCAGTGAAGCGGGATTCGAGGAGACCCAGTACTTC
CASSEAGFEETQYF
>NA|TRBV13|TRBJ2-7|NA
TGTGCCAGCAGCCGTGGGGGAATACGGTCCTACGAGCAGTACTTC
CASSRGGIRSYEQYF
>NA|TRBV4-3|TRBJ2-3|few
TGCGCCAGCAGCCAAGACGTCTTTAGCACAGATACGCAGTATTTT
CASSQDVFSTDTQYF
>NA|TRBV18|TRBJ2-1|NA
TGTGCCAGCTCCACGAATTGGGGGTCCAATGAGCAGTTCTTC
CASSTNWGSNEQFF
>TRBD2|TRBV29-1|TRBJ2-3|NA
TGCAGCGTGTTGGGGACTAGCGTGGATACGCAGTATTTT
CSVLGTSVDTQYF
>TRBD2|TRBV30|TRBJ2-1|NA
TGTGCCTGGAGAGGTAGCGGGAGTTACAATGAGCAGTTCTTC
CAWRGSGSYNEQFF
>NA|TRBV4-1|TRBJ2-7|NA
TGCGCCAGCAGCCAAATAACAGGGTACTACGAGCAGTACTTC
CASSQITGYYEQYF
>NA|TRBV29-1|TRBJ2-3|few
TGCAGCGTTGAAGGGGTTTCCTCTAGCACAGATACGCAGTATTTT
CSVEGVSSSTDTQYF
>NA|TRBV30|TRBJ2-6|NA
TGTGCCTGGACCAGAGAGCCTGGGGCCAACGTCCTGACTTTC
CAWTREPGANVLTF
>TRBD2|TRBV7-9|TRBJ2-3|few
TGTGCCAGCAGTTCAGGAGTACTAGCGCTGAGCACAGATACGCAGTATTTT
CASSSGVLALSTDTQYF
>NA|TRBV9|TRBJ2-2|NA
TGTGCCAGCAGCGTATGGACAACCACCGGGGAGCTGTTTTTT
CASSVWTTTGELFF
>NA|TRBV30|TRBJ1-1|NA
TGTGCCTGGACCGCGGGCGGTAAGAACACTGAAGCTTTCTTT
CAWTAGGKNTEAFF
>TRBD2|TRBV7-2|TRBJ2-5|few
TGTGCCAGCAGCTTTGGCGGGGGGCAAGAGACCCAGTACTTC
CASSFGGGQETQYF
>TRBD2|TRBV11-3|TRBJ2-1|few
TGTGCCAGCAGCTTAGGGACTAGTCGCAACAATGAGCAGTTCTTC
CASSLGTSRNNEQFF
>TRBD2|TRBV11-2|TRBJ2-5|few
TGTGCCAGCAGCTTCGGACTAGCGGAAAACCAAGAGACCCAGTACTTC
CASSFGLAENQETQYF
>NA|TRBV25-1|TRBJ2-7|NA
TGTGCCAGCAGTGAGCCACTATTTGGGGTGCACGAGCAGTACTTC
CASSEPLFGVHEQYF
>TRBD2|TRBV7-2|TRBJ2-5|NA
TGTGCCAGCAGCTTGGGTCCCCCCATTGCGGGAGGGCCCGAGACCCAGTACTTC
CASSLGPPIAGGPETQYF
>NA|TRBV30|TRBJ2-7|few
TGTGCTTCGAGGAGGCTACACGAGCAGTACTTC
CASRRLHEQYF
>NA|TRBV6-1|TRBJ2-6|few
TGTGCCAGCTCTGGGGCCAACGTCCTGACTTTC
CASSGANVLTF
>TRBD1|TRBV28|TRBJ1-2|NA
TGTGCCAGCACCGACAGGGTCGGTGGCTACACCTTC
CASTDRVGGYTF
>NA|TRBV7-8|TRBJ2-3|few
TGTGCCAGCAGCTTAGCGGATACAGATACGCAGTATTTT
CASSLADTDTQYF
>TRBD1|TRBV30|TRBJ1-2|few
TGTGCCTGGAGTGTAAACAGGGGAGGCTACACCTTC
CAWSVNRGGYTF
>NA|TRBV30|TRBJ2-7|NA
TGTGCCTGGAGTGTTGGGACAACAGTTTATAGCGAGCAGTACTTC
CAWSVGTTVYSEQYF
>NA|TRBV29-1|TRBJ2-3|few
TGCAGCGGGCGCCGGGCAGATACGCAGTATTTT
CSGRRADTQYF
>NA|TRBV18|TRBJ2-1|few
TGTGCCAGCTCACCCGTCTTTGGAACCGGCTACAATGAGCAGTTCTTC
CASSPVFGTGYNEQFF
>TRBD1|TRBV25-1|TRBJ2-5|few
TGTGCCAGCAGTGGACCGGACAGGGCAGAGACCCAGTACTTC
CASSGPDRAETQYF
>TRBD1|TRBV4-3|TRBJ2-7|few
TGCGCCAGCAGCTACTACCGGGACAGGGAGTACGAGCAGTACTTC
CASSYYRDREYEQYF
>NA|TRBV29-1|TRBJ1-1|NA
TGCAGCGTTGAAGATCCAGGGCACTTGAACACTGAAGCTTTCTTT
CSVEDPGHLNTEAFF
>TRBD1|TRBV7-2|TRBJ2-1|NA
TGTGCCAGCAGGATCCCGGGACAGGGCAGGGAAAATGAGCAGTTCTTC
CASRIPGQGRENEQFF
>TRBD2|TRBV25-1|TRBJ2-3|few
TGTGCCAGCAGTGAAGCGGGAGGGTTGTCAGATACGCAGTATTTT
CASSEAGGLSDTQYF
>TRBD1|TRBV9|TRBJ2-1|few
TGTGCCAGCAGCGTAGATGACAGGGGGAGGATTGGCGGCAACAATGAGCAGTTCTTC
CASSVDDRGRIGGNNEQFF
>NA|TRBV28|TRBJ1-2|NA
TGTGCCAGCGCCCAGGGCGACTATGGCTACACCTTC
CASAQGDYGYTF
>NA|TRBV7-2|TRBJ2-1|few
TGTGCCAGCAGCTTAGCAGGGGGTCTCTACAATGAGCAGTTCTTC
CASSLAGGLYNEQFF
>NA|TRBV7-2|TRBJ2-7|NA
TGTGCCAGCAGCTATAGCCGCGATCCCTACGAGCAGTACTTC
CASSYSRDPYEQYF
>NA|TRBV5-6|TRBJ1-2|NA
TGTGCCAGCAGCTTGAACGGAAACTATGGCTACACCTTC
CASSLNGNYGYTF
>NA|TRBV30|TRBJ1-4|NA
TGTGCCTGGAGTGTACTAACCGGTAATGAAAAACTGTTTTTT
CAWSVLTGNEKLFF
>TRBD1|TRBV7-9|TRBJ2-1|few
TGTGCCAGCGGCCGGGACAGCTCCTACAATGAGCAGTTCTTC
CASGRDSSYNEQFF
>NA|TRBV27|TRBJ2-7|NA
TGTGCCAGCAGTATCCGGGACGGATCCTACGAGCAGTACTTC
CASSIRDGSYEQYF
>NA|TRBV30|TRBJ2-1|NA
TGTGCCTGGAGTGATCCCAATGAGCAGTTCTTC
CAWSDPNEQFF
>NA|TRBV28|TRBJ2-3|NA
TGTGCCAGCAGCCGGGGCTTGAATACGCAGTATTTT
CASSRGLNTQYF
>NA|TRBV7-9|TRBJ2-3|few
TGTGCCAGCAGCTTAGGCACTAGCACAGATACGCAGTATTTT
CASSLGTSTDTQYF